This passage covers 24 T cell receptor beta chains from one sample sequenced in a study of PD-1 blockade in classical Hodgkin lymphoma. The protocol was immunoSEQ multiplex PCR, while the TCRdb copy is restricted to in-frame clones and leaves out a portion. The table lists tens of thousands of clones, 89% of them singletons. Every patient had relapsed following autologous stem cell transplantation, and cohorts differed in brentuximab vedotin exposure. The source was peripheral blood mononuclear cells (PBMCs), collected before the second cycle of nivolumab. These TCRs come from a human donor with classical Hodgkin lymphoma.

This rearrangement joins TRBV10-2 to TRBJ2-1; D not resolved. The CDR3 spans 12 residues. CDR1 is WSHSY, CDR2 SAAADI, per germline. V was trimmed by 10 bases and J by 5 bases, leaving 12 bases between them. The CDR3, as DNA: TGCGCCACCCTTCGGCCCGACAATGAGCAGTTCTTC. This gives the protein CATLRPDNEQFF.

This chain's CDR3 is CASRPNRVSPNVLTF. The CDR3 DNA reads TGTGCCAGCCGGCCTAACAGGGTTAGTCCCAACGTCCTGACTTTC. V gene TRBV27 combines with J gene TRBJ2-6; possible D gene TRBD1, 6 bases. CDR3 size: 15 residues. With 8 bases removed from V and 8 bases from J, the gap between germline ends came to 19 bases. CDR1 MNHEY and CDR2 SMNVEV come from the germline V gene (reference sequence).

The chain joins TRBV27 to TRBJ1-1; D possibly corresponds to TRBD1 (5 bases). CDR3 length equals 13 residues. CDR1 and CDR2 (germline): MNHEY, SMNVEV (reference sequence). V lost 5 bases, J lost 1 base, and 8 bases lay in between. The CDR3 DNA sequence: TGTGCCAGCAGTGCAACAGGGAACACTGAAGCTTTCTTT. As protein: CASSATGNTEAFF.

V is TRBV29-1 and J is TRBJ1-4; D unresolved. Trimming left V 7 bases short and J 4 bases short, with 13 bases between. This CDR3 has 13 residues. Germline loops: CDR1 SQVTM, CDR2 ANQGSEA. The CDR3 sequence is CSAEDGINEKLFF. CDR3 bases: TGCAGCGCCGAGGACGGAATTAATGAAAAACTGTTTTTT.

V gene TRBV7-2 combines with J gene TRBJ2-1; 9 bases agree with TRBD2. Germline V gene lookup returns CDR1 SGHTA and CDR2 FQGNSA. The CDR3 is 15 amino acids. Losses at the gene ends were 2 bases for V and 9 bases for J; bases not matched to a gene: 8. CDR3: CASSLTRGGAGEQFF. In DNA form, the CDR3 reads TGTGCCAGCAGCTTAACCCGCGGGGGGGCCGGTGAGCAGTTCTTC.

This sequence joins TRBV27 and TRBJ2-2; D gene uncertain. From germline, CDR1 is MNHEY and CDR2 SMNVEV (reference sequence). The CDR3 is 13 residues long. Trimming shortened V by 6 bases and J by 2 bases, and 7 bases separated the two germline ends. The CDR3 DNA reads TGTGCCAGCAGGGTAGATAACACCGGGGAGCTGTTTTTT. Translation: CASRVDNTGELFF.

The gene calls are TRBV4-2 and TRBJ1-3; unclear D gene. V gave up 2 bases and J gave up 1 base, with 15 bases separating them. CDR3 length equals 17 residues. Per the germline V gene, CDR1 is LGHNA and CDR2 is YNFKEQ. CDR3 nucleotides: TGTGCCAGCAGCCAAATCCTAGCGGCCCATTCTGGAAACACCATATATTTT. As protein: CASSQILAAHSGNTIYF.

The chain has TRBV28 and TRBJ2-7, with 7 bases aligning to TRBD2. The V segment lost 5 bases and the J segment 4 bases; nucleotides outside the gene matches: 8. Germline V gene data show CDR1 as MDHEN and CDR2 as SYDVKM. The CDR3 has 14 residues. The CDR3 region has the DNA TGTGCCAGCAGTCAAGTAGCGGGTTCTTACGAGCAGTACTTC. It yields the protein CASSQVAGSYEQYF.

The V and J genes are TRBV5-1 and TRBJ2-7, with TRBD1 as a possible D gene (6 bases). CDR3 length equals 14 residues. CDR1 is SGHRS and CDR2 is YFSETQ in the germline V gene. V was shortened by 0 bases and J by 2 bases, with 9 bases between the two germline ends. This CDR3 reads CASSLGPGAYEQYF. The CDR3, as DNA: TGCGCCAGCAGCTTGGGTCCAGGGGCCTACGAGCAGTACTTC.

The J gene is TRBJ2-7, the V gene TRBV27, with 8 bases lining up with TRBD1. Germline CDR1 MNHEY, CDR2 SMNVEV (reference sequence). There are 13 residues in the CDR3. The V segment lost 6 bases and the J segment 3 bases; nucleotides outside the gene matches: 4. Here the CDR3 DNA reads TGTGCCAGCAGGGGGACAGGTGACTACGAGCAGTACTTC. It codes for CASRGTGDYEQYF.

The chain recombines TRBV27 with TRBJ2-5; D remains ambiguous. V was cut by 5 bases and J by 5 bases, with 12 bases left in between. This CDR3 spans 13 amino acids. Germline-derived CDR1 and CDR2 are MNHEY and SMNVEV (reference sequence). The chain's CDR3 is CASSLYGHETQYF. CDR3 DNA sequence: TGTGCCAGCAGTCTGTATGGCCATGAGACCCAGTACTTC.

The chain is built from TRBV11-2 and TRBJ2-5; possible D gene TRBD2, 5 bases. V was pared by 1 base and J by 1 base, with 10 bases between. The germline V gene has CDR1 SGHAT and CDR2 FQNNGV. CDR3 size: 15 residues. Here the CDR3 reads CASSLGAVVQETQYF. The CDR3, as DNA: TGTGCCAGCAGCTTAGGAGCGGTTGTCCAAGAGACCCAGTACTTC.

This chain's CDR3 is CASSLNPPASGSSHAYEQYF. In nucleotides, the CDR3 is TGTGCCAGCAGTTTAAATCCCCCAGCTAGCGGGAGTTCCCATGCGTACGAGCAGTACTTC. This chain connects TRBV27 to TRBJ2-7; 10 bases are shared with TRBD2. The CDR3 totals 20 residues. The V gene end was trimmed by 2 bases and the J gene end by 4 bases; junction bases not matched to a gene: 20. Germline loops: CDR1 MNHEY, CDR2 SMNVEV (reference sequence).

This chain uses TRBV5-1 with TRBJ1-1, with D tentatively TRBD1 (6 bases). This CDR3 is built from 15 residues. Trimming stripped 1 base from V and 4 bases from J, with 14 bases between. CDR1 is SGHRS and CDR2 is YFSETQ in the germline V gene. CDR3 nucleotides: TGCGCCAGCAGCTTGTGGCCCGCAGGGGCCACTGAAGCTTTCTTT. Its translation is CASSLWPAGATEAFF. The variable domain in full, with the rest retrieved from reference TRBV5-1 and TRBJ1-1, is KAGVTQTPRYLIKTRGQQVTLSCSPISGHRSVSWYQQTPGQGLQFLFEYFSETQRNKGNFPGRFSGRQFSNSRSEMNVSTLELGDSALYLCASSLWPAGATEAFFGQGTRLTVV.

This chain links TRBV27 with TRBJ2-4, with 7 bases lining up with TRBD1. The CDR3 is made up of 15 amino acids. In germline, CDR1 is MNHEY, CDR2 SMNVEV (reference sequence). Unmatched junction bases numbered 10, after V lost 6 bases and J lost 5 bases. CDR3 DNA sequence: TGTGCCAGCAGGGATCTCGACAGGGTAGAAAACATTCAGTACTTC. Translated, it gives CASRDLDRVENIQYF.

The gene calls are TRBV4-1 and TRBJ1-1, with D hard to call. Trimming stripped 0 bases from V and 0 bases from J, with 8 bases between. The CDR3 totals 15 residues. In germline, CDR1 is MGHRA, CDR2 YSYEKL. The CDR3 coding sequence is TGCGCCAGCAGCCAAGATCGGGGATTGAACACTGAAGCTTTCTTT. Translated, it gives CASSQDRGLNTEAFF.

V is TRBV28 and J is TRBJ2-7, with D possibly TRBD2 on 5 matching bases. The CDR3 has 14 residues. In germline, CDR1 is MDHEN, CDR2 SYDVKM. Trimming pared 5 bases from V and 2 bases from J, leaving 13 bases between. The CDR3 is CASSSRGGTYEQYF. The CDR3 nucleotides are TGTGCCAGCAGTAGTCGGGGTGGGACCTACGAGCAGTACTTC.

This chain connects TRBV5-6 to TRBJ1-6, with unresolved D. V lost 3 bases and J lost 5, with 12 bases in between. Per germline, CDR1 SGHDT and CDR2 YYEEEE. The CDR3 loop spans 15 amino acids. The CDR3 DNA reads TGTGCCAGCAGCTGGATGGGGTTAGATAATTCACCCCTCCACTTT. Amino acid sequence: CASSWMGLDNSPLHF. Variable domain in full (rest from reference TRBV5-6 and TRBJ1-6): DAGVTQSPTHLIKTRGQQVTLRCSPKSGHDTVSWYQQALGQGPQFIFQYYEEEERQRGNFPDRFSGHQFPNYSSELNVNALLLGDSALYLCASSWMGLDNSPLHFGNGTRLTVT.

V usage is TRBV18 and J usage is TRBJ1-3, with TRBD1 as a possible D gene (6 bases). V was shortened by 0 bases and J by 1 base, with 10 bases between the two germline ends. Germline loops: CDR1 KGHSH, CDR2 LQKENI. This CDR3 region has 16 residues. CDR3 sequence (DNA): TGTGCCAGCTCACCACCCGCGGGGACATCTGGAAACACCATATATTTT. Protein sequence: CASSPPAGTSGNTIYF.

The V and J genes are TRBV5-4 and TRBJ2-7; D is unclear. From germline, CDR1 is SGHNT and CDR2 YYREEE (reference sequence). With 0 bases removed from V and 2 bases from J, the gap between germline ends came to 9 bases. The CDR3 has 14 amino acids. DNA for the CDR3: TGTGCCAGCAGCTTGGCGGCAGCCACCTACGAGCAGTACTTC. It encodes CASSLAAATYEQYF.

The chain uses TRBV28 and TRBJ2-3; TRBD2 agrees at 7 bases. V lost 8 bases, J lost 4 bases, and 9 bases stayed unmatched. The CDR3 has 14 residues. Germline V gene data show CDR1 as MDHEN and CDR2 as SYDVKM. CDR3 protein: CASSGGGVADTQYF. Written as DNA, the CDR3 is TGTGCCAGCTCAGGCGGGGGAGTCGCAGATACGCAGTATTTT.

Note on this clone: At one of its ends the junction is not consistent with the germline gene, which may arise from a read error. The V call is TRBV7-7, the J call TRBJ2-1; tentatively, D is TRBD1 (7 bases). CDR1 SSHAT and CDR2 FNYEAQ come from the germline V gene (reference sequence). CDR3 length: 15 residues. CDR3 protein: CASSPRRGPGNEQFF. In DNA, the CDR3 is TGTGCTAGCAGCCCTAGGAGGGGGCCGGGGAATGAGCAGTTCTTC. The variable domain in full, completed from reference TRBV7-7 and TRBJ2-1, reads GAGVSQSPRYKVTKRGQDVTLRCDPISSHATLYWYQQALGQGPEFLTYFNYEAQPDKSGLPSDRFSAERPEGSISTLTIQRTEQRDSAMYRCASSPRRGPGNEQFFGPGTRLTVL.

The rearrangement joins TRBV5-4 to TRBJ1-2; perhaps TRBD1 as D (6 bases). This CDR3 is built from 14 residues. V lost 2 bases to trimming and J lost 2 bases, with 10 bases between them. Germline CDR1 reads SGHNT; CDR2 reads YYREEE (reference sequence). The DNA of the CDR3 is TGTGCCAGCAGCTTTACAGGACAGAACTATGGCTACACCTTC. This encodes CASSFTGQNYGYTF.

This sequence joins TRBV2 and TRBJ2-7; TRBD2 is a possible D gene (5 bases). Trimming took 0 bases from V and 2 from J, leaving 14 bases between them. The CDR3 is 16 amino acids. Germline-derived CDR1 and CDR2 are SNHLY and FYNNEI. CDR3 coding DNA: TGTGCCAGCAGTGAAGCGCTTCTGGAGGTAACCTACGAGCAGTACTTC. Protein product: CASSEALLEVTYEQYF.